Listed below are T cell receptor beta chains from one sample, sequenced in a study of T cell responses to AZD1222 COVID-19 vaccine. Clones were sequenced by immunoSEQ multiplex PCR, and TCRdb holds only the in-frame ones, with some missing. The sample consists of 200,000 or so clones, almost 95% of them appearing once. The specimen was peripheral blood, collected on day 0 of AZD1222 vaccination. The receptor source for this set is an adult in good health. CDR3s include the opening cysteine and the closing phenylalanine or tryptophan. The order of the fields is CDR3 length, V gene, clone size, D gene, J gene, CDR3 DNA, CDR3 protein. A D gene is named only where the DNA matches it firmly. Not all rows give a size; the values are once, few, many and, for expanded clones, a class.

15	TRBV30	-	TRBD2	TRBJ2-3	TGTGCCTGGAGTGCCGGGAGGGCTAGCACAGATACGCAGTATTTT	CAWSAGRASTDTQYF
15	TRBV11-2	-	-	TRBJ1-1	TGTGCCAGCAGCTTAGGCCTGACAGGGAACACTGAAGCTTTCTTT	CASSLGLTGNTEAFF
18	TRBV28	-	-	TRBJ1-5	TGTGCCAGCAGTTTAGCCCCGGACAGCAAGTATAGCAATCAGCCCCAGCATTTT	CASSLAPDSKYSNQPQHF
14	TRBV7-3	-	-	TRBJ2-7	TGTGCCAGCAGCTTAAAGCACGGGGCCTACGAGCAGTACTTC	CASSLKHGAYEQYF
12	TRBV25-1	few	-	TRBJ2-3	TGTGCCAGCAGTGTTACAAGGGGGACGCAGTATTTT	CASSVTRGTQYF
16	TRBV2	-	-	TRBJ2-1	TGTGCCAGCAGTGAAGTTGCCAGGGGGGCTTACAATGAGCAGTTCTTC	CASSEVARGAYNEQFF
15	TRBV18	-	-	TRBJ2-2	TGTGCCAGCCAAACGGTGGGGGCCAGCACCGGGGAGCTGTTTTTT	CASQTVGASTGELFF
16	TRBV28	-	-	TRBJ1-5	TGTGCCAGCAGTTTACTCTCAGGGTCAAGCAATCAGCCCCAGCATTTT	CASSLLSGSSNQPQHF
14	TRBV6-5	-	-	TRBJ2-3	TGTGCCAGCACCCCGGCAGGGACCCCAGATACGCAGTATTTT	CASTPAGTPDTQYF
16	TRBV30	-	-	TRBJ1-3	TGTGCCTGGAGTGTACTCGGCAGCCACTCTGGAAACACCATATATTTT	CAWSVLGSHSGNTIYF
17	TRBV10-2	-	-	TRBJ2-2	TGCGCCAGCAGTGAGTCCGGACACGGGGCGAACACCGGGGAGCTGTTTTTT	CASSESGHGANTGELFF
14	TRBV30	-	TRBD2	TRBJ2-5	TGTGCCTGGAGCCAACTAGCGGACCAAGAGACCCAGTACTTC	CAWSQLADQETQYF
14	TRBV5-4	once	-	TRBJ2-1	TGTGCCAGCAGCTTGAAGACCGTTTACAATGAGCAGTTCTTC	CASSLKTVYNEQFF
14	TRBV19	once	TRBD2	TRBJ2-3	TGTGCCAGCCGACTAGCGGGATCGAAAGATACGCAGTATTTT	CASRLAGSKDTQYF
12	TRBV28	-	-	TRBJ2-2	TGTGCCAGCAGTCAGCTCAGGGGGGAGCTGTTTTTT	CASSQLRGELFF
14	TRBV5-1	-	TRBD1	TRBJ1-5	TGCGCCAGCAGCTTGGGGACAGGACATCAGCCCCAGCATTTT	CASSLGTGHQPQHF
14	TRBV19	few	-	TRBJ1-1	TGTGCCAGTAGTAGGGTGGCTGTGAACACTGAAGCTTTCTTT	CASSRVAVNTEAFF
17	TRBV27	-	-	TRBJ1-6	TGTGCCAGCAGTTGGGGGGCTAGGAACCCGTATAATTCACCCCTCCACTTT	CASSWGARNPYNSPLHF
15	TRBV30	-	-	TRBJ1-3	TGTGCCTGGAGTGTACGACCCCTTTTTGGAAACACCATATATTTT	CAWSVRPLFGNTIYF
16	TRBV2	-	TRBD2	TRBJ2-3	TGTGCCAGCAGATCTACTAGCGGTATAAGCACAGATACGCAGTATTTT	CASRSTSGISTDTQYF
16	TRBV15	-	-	TRBJ2-6	TGTGCCACCAGCAGAGTTATCCCCTCTGGGGCCAACGTCCTGACTTTC	CATSRVIPSGANVLTF
17	TRBV4-2	-	TRBD2	TRBJ2-2	TGTGCCAGCAGCCAAGGTTTAGCGGGAGTTAGGACCGGGGAGCTGTTTTTT	CASSQGLAGVRTGELFF
12	TRBV5-4	-	-	TRBJ2-4	TGTGCCAGCAGCTTGGGGGGGGACATTCAGTACTTC	CASSLGGDIQYF
12	TRBV3-1/TRBV3-2	-	-	TRBJ1-2	TGTGCCAGCAGCCAAGGGCTGTGGGGCTACACCTTC	CASSQGLWGYTF
15	TRBV5-1	-	-	TRBJ2-5	TGCGCCAGCAGCTTGGCGGGCAGGGGAGGAGAGACCCAGTACTTC	CASSLAGRGGETQYF
14	TRBV4-2	many	TRBD1	TRBJ1-2	TGTGCCAGCAGCCGAGGACAGGGAGGCTATGGCTACACCTTC	CASSRGQGGYGYTF
13	TRBV2	-	TRBD1	TRBJ1-1	TGTGCCAGGAGAGGGACAGGGGGCACTGAAGCTTTCTTT	CARRGTGGTEAFF
16	TRBV5-4	-	-	TRBJ2-1	TGTGCCAGCAGCCCCAACAAGGGTCGGTGGGACAATGAGCAGTTCTTC	CASSPNKGRWDNEQFF
11	TRBV6-5	-	-	TRBJ2-3	TGTGCCAGCAGATTCACAGATACGCAGTATTTT	CASRFTDTQYF
14	TRBV9	-	TRBD1	TRBJ1-2	TGTGCCAGCAGCGTAGGTACAGGGGAGGGCGGCTACACCTTC	CASSVGTGEGGYTF
14	TRBV7-6	-	-	TRBJ1-4	TGTGCCAGCGCGCGACTAGCAACTAATGAAAAACTGTTTTTT	CASARLATNEKLFF
12	TRBV25-1	-	-	TRBJ1-1	TGTGCCAGCAGTGTATTACAGGGTAGAGCTTTCTTT	CASSVLQGRAFF
14	TRBV2	-	-	TRBJ1-3	TGTGCCAGCAGTGAAGGGAGCTCTGGAAACACCATATATTTT	CASSEGSSGNTIYF
12	TRBV28	-	-	TRBJ2-7	TGTGCCAGCAGCTCAACGACTGGAGAGCAGTACTTC	CASSSTTGEQYF
14	TRBV24-1	-	-	TRBJ1-5	TGTGCCACCAGTGATTGGGGGGCTAGTCAGCCCCAGCATTTT	CATSDWGASQPQHF
15	TRBV14	-	TRBD2	TRBJ2-1	TGTGCCAGCAGCCTCAGGCCAGCGGGAGGTGATGAGCAGTTCTTC	CASSLRPAGGDEQFF
15	TRBV9	-	-	TRBJ2-7	TGTGCCAGCAGCGTAGGTCCGGCGTTAGCCTACGAGCAGTACTTC	CASSVGPALAYEQYF
18	TRBV15	-	TRBD2	TRBJ2-5	TGTGCCACCAGCACCGGGACTAGCGGGAGGGGGGGCCAAGAGACCCAGTACTTC	CATSTGTSGRGGQETQYF
15	TRBV19	-	-	TRBJ1-1	TGTGCCAGTCTTGAACAGAGAAGCATGAACACTGAAGCTTTCTTT	CASLEQRSMNTEAFF
15	TRBV6-5	few	-	TRBJ1-2	TGTGCCAGCAGTTACGGTCAGGGCATAAACTATGGCTACACCTTC	CASSYGQGINYGYTF